This section outlines one TCR beta chain sequence together with its context. Germline CDR1 and CDR2: LNHDA and SQIVND (reference sequence). This CDR3 has 15 amino acids. V dropped 3 bases and J dropped 0 bases, with 9 bases sitting between them. The study assigned cohorts using participant-reported clinical history. This entry belongs to a study of blood T cell repertoires in COVID-19. Overall study context: Samples taken during acute and convalescent COVID-19 were collected in the United States, Italy and Spain.

Libraries were prepared by immunoSEQ multiplex PCR; TCRdb keeps only in-frame clonotypes and omits some of them. Found here are just over 300,000 clones, about nine tenths of them singletons; the top ten hold about 4.1%. The chain has TRBV19 and TRBJ2-1, with D unclear. The clonotype originates from a man in his thirties or forties who had recovered from COVID-19. The sample comprised PBMCs or T cells enriched from blood (not recorded which). Here the CDR3 DNA reads TGTGCCAGTAGTATCGCACTGAGCTCCTACAATGAGCAGTTCTTC. Its protein product is CASSIALSSYNEQFF.